The following is a T cell receptor beta chain sequence with its context. Antigen specificity is unknown. By quantitative 5'-RACE with molecular barcodes, the TCR beta libraries were made. TCRdb reanalysed the 5' RACE reads using MiXCR and keeps one entry per CDR3 protein. Of 750,000 to 850,000 distinct CDR3 sequences listed, roughly 10% are singletons. The CDR3 length is 16 residues. V lost 2 bases to trimming and J lost 2 bases; unmatched junction nucleotides: 4. The germline V gene has CDR1 MDHEN and CDR2 SYDVKM. This specimen belongs to a study of CD8 T cells in ankylosing spondylitis. Whole-study results and caveats: Blood of patients with ankylosing spondylitis appeared to be characterized by a TCR beta motif of eight highly homologous variants.

The sequenced sample consisted of blood, either unsorted or a sorted T cell fraction (not recorded which). This receptor was identified in a male donor with ankylosing spondylitis. The chain uses TRBV28 and TRBJ1-4; TRBD1 matches 8 bases. For the CDR3, the DNA is TGTGCCAGCAGTTTACCAGGGGGCTTGACTAATGAAAAACTGTTTTTT. Translated: CASSLPGGLTNEKLFF.